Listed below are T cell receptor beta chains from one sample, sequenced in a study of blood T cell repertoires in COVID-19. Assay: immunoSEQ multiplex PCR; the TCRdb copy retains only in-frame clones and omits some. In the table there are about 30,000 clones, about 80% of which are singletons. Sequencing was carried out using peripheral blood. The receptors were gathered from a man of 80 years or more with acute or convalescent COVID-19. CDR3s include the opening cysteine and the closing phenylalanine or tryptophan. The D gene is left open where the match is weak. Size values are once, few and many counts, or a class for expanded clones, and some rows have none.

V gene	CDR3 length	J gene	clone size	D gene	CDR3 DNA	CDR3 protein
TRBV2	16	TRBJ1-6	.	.	TGTGCCAGCAGTGGGGGCGCAGGGATTAATAATTCACCCCTCCACTTT	CASSGGAGINNSPLHF
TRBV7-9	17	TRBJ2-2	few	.	TGTGCCAGCAGCTCCCCCTTGGAGAGGACGAACACCGGGGAGCTGTTTTTT	CASSSPLERTNTGELFF
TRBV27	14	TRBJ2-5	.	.	TGTGCCAGCAGTACGACTAGTGTGATAGGGACCCAGTACTTC	CASSTTSVIGTQYF
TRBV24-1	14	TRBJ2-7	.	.	TGTGCCACCAGTGAACCCGGGACACCGTACGAGCAGTACTTC	CATSEPGTPYEQYF
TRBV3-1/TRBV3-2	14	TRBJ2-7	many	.	TGTGCCAGCAGCCCCCGGGAGAGTGGCAACGAGCAGTACTTC	CASSPRESGNEQYF
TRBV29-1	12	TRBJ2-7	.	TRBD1	TGCAGCGCTACTACAGGGGGCTACGAGCAGTACTTC	CSATTGGYEQYF
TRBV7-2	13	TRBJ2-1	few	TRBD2	TGTGCCAGCAGCAGGGGGCAGCGGGAGGATCAGTTCTTC	CASSRGQREDQFF
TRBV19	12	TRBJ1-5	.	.	TGTGCCAGTAATACAGGGAATCAGCCCCAGCATTTT	CASNTGNQPQHF
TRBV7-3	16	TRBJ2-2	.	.	TGTGCCAGCAGCCTCCTTAGGAGAACCGACACCGGGGAGCTGTTTTTT	CASSLLRRTDTGELFF
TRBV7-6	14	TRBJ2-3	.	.	TGTGCCAGCAGCTTAGGGGGAGCGGGAGATACGCAGTATTTT	CASSLGGAGDTQYF
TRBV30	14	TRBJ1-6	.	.	TGTGCCTGGAGTTCACAGGGTGGGTCTTCACCCCTCCACTTT	CAWSSQGGSSPLHF
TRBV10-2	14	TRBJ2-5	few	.	TGCGCCAGCACCACTAGCAGCTACCAAGAGACCCAGTACTTC	CASTTSSYQETQYF
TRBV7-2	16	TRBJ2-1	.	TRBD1	TGTGCCAGCAGCTTAGAAGGGGGCTGGACCTACAATGAGCAGTTCTTC	CASSLEGGWTYNEQFF
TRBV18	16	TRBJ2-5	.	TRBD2	TGTGCCAGCTCACCAGGCGGGACTAGCGGTCAAGAGACCCAGTACTTC	CASSPGGTSGQETQYF
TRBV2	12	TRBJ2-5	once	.	TGTGCCAGCAGTGGGACAGCAGGGCCCCAGTACTTC	CASSGTAGPQYF
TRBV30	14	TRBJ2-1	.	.	TGTGCCTGGACTCGGGACTTAACCTACAATGAGCAGTTCTTC	CAWTRDLTYNEQFF
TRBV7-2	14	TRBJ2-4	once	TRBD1	TGTGCCAGCAGCCAAGGGACAGGGTTCGACATTCAGTACTTC	CASSQGTGFDIQYF
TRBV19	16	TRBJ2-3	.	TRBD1	TGTGCCACGCACGTCTCTGGACAGGGGTGGACAGATACGCAGTATTTT	CATHVSGQGWTDTQYF
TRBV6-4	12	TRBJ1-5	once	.	TGTGCCAGCAGCAGGGGCAATCAGCCCCAGCATTTT	CASSRGNQPQHF
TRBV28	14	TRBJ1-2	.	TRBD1	TGTGCCAGCAGTTTGTGGCAGGGGGCGGCCGGCTACACCTTC	CASSLWQGAAGYTF
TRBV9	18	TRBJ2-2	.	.	TGTGCCAGCAGCGTAGGGTCCTTTGACAGCAGCGACACCGGGGAGCTGTTTTTT	CASSVGSFDSSDTGELFF
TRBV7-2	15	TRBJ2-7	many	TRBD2	TGTGCCAGCAGCTCAGCTAGCGGGAGGGTTTACGAGCAGTACTTC	CASSSASGRVYEQYF
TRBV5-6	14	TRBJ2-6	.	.	TGTGCCAGCAGCTTGTGGAGCGGCTCATACGTCCTGACTTTC	CASSLWSGSYVLTF
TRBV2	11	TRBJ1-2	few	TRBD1	TGTGCCAGCAGCGCTTACCGGGACAGGTACTTC	CASSAYRDRYF
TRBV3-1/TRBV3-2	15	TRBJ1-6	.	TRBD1	TGTGCCAGCAGCCATTCCGGGACAGGGGCCTCACCCCTCCACTTT	CASSHSGTGASPLHF
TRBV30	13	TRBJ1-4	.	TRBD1	TGTGCCTGCCGGGACAGGACAAATGAAAAACTGTTTTTT	CACRDRTNEKLFF
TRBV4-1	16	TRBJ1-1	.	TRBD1	TGCGCCAGCAGCCGTTTCCTCCAGGGGGCATCCACTGAAGCTTTCTTT	CASSRFLQGASTEAFF
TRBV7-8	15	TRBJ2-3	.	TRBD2	TGTGCCAGCAGCTTAAGACTAGCGGGCACAGATACGCAGTATTTT	CASSLRLAGTDTQYF
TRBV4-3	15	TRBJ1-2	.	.	TGCGCCAGCAGCCAAGCCCCCCAGGGCGCCTATGGCTACACCTTC	CASSQAPQGAYGYTF
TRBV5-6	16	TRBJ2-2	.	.	TGTGCCAGCAGCTTGCTGTCCGTCTCGAACACCGGGGAGCTGTTTTTT	CASSLLSVSNTGELFF
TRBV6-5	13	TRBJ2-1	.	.	TGTGCCAGCAGTCTCCCCGGTGCCGATGAGCAGTTCTTC	CASSLPGADEQFF
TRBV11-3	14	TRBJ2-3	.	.	TGTGCCAGCAGCCCGGGAAAGAGGGCTGATACGCAGTATTTT	CASSPGKRADTQYF
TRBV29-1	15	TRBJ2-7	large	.	TGCAGCGTTACTCCTGCTACGTCCTTTACCTACGAGCAGTACTTC	CSVTPATSFTYEQYF
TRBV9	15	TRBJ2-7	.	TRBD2	TGTGCCAGCAGCGTAGATACGGGAGGGCCTTACGAGCAGTACTTC	CASSVDTGGPYEQYF
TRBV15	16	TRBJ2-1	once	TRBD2	TGTGCCACCAGCAGAGGGGGACCGGGACTAGCGATGGAAGAGTTCTTC	CATSRGGPGLAMEEFF
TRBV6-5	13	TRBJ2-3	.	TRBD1	TGTGCCAGCAGAAGGAGACAGGGAGATACGCAGTATTTT	CASRRRQGDTQYF
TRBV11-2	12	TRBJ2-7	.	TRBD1	TGTGCCAGCAGCCAGACAGGGGGTGAGCAGTACTTC	CASSQTGGEQYF
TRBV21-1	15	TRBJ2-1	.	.	TGTGCCAGCGAGGGGGCTAGCGGGAGGGACAATGAGCAGTTCTTC	CASEGASGRDNEQFF
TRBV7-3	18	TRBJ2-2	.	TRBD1	TGTGCCAGCAGCTCTTCTTCGACAGGGGGCATAGGCACCGGGGAGCTGTTTTTT	CASSSSSTGGIGTGELFF
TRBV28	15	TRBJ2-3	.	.	TGTGCCAGCAGTTTAGCTGTGGAGGCACAGGATACGCAGTATTTT	CASSLAVEAQDTQYF
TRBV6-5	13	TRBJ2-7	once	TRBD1	TGTGCCAGCAGTTGGACAGGGGGGTACGAGCAGTACTTC	CASSWTGGYEQYF
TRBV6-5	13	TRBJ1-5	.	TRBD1	TGTGCCAGCAGCGGGACAGGGTGGGTGCCCCAGCATTTT	CASSGTGWVPQHF
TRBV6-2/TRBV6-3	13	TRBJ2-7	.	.	TGTGCCAGCAGCTCTAACAGGGCCTACGAGCAGTACTTC	CASSSNRAYEQYF
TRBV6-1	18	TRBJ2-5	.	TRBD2	TGTGCCAGCAGTGAAGAGAAAAGGGCTAGCGGGAGAAAAGAGACCCAGTACTTC	CASSEEKRASGRKETQYF
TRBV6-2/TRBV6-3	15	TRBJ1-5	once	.	TGTGCCAGCAGTTACATTTCGGGGGGCGGTCAGCCCCAGCATTTT	CASSYISGGGQPQHF
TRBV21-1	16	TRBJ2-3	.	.	TGTGCCAGCAGCAAAGGGAGCGGGGGGAGCACAGATACGCAGTATTTT	CASSKGSGGSTDTQYF
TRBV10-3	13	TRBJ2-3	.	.	TGTGCCATCAGCCCCGGGAGCACAGATACGCAGTATTTT	CAISPGSTDTQYF
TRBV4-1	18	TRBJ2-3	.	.	TGCGCCAGCAGCCAAGATCGGGTCGATTACGCCGGGTCAGATACGCAGTATTTT	CASSQDRVDYAGSDTQYF
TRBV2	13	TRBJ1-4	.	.	TGTGCCAGCAGATTCGGAGGGAGTGAAAAACTGTTTTTT	CASRFGGSEKLFF
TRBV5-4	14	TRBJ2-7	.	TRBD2	TGTGCCAGCAGCTCCGGGACTAGAACCTACGAGCAGTACTTC	CASSSGTRTYEQYF